One and the same sample provided the 26 T cell receptor beta chains below, sequenced in a study of neurological immune-mediated disorders. TCRdb called the 5' RACE reads again in MiXCR, with one record for every CDR3 protein. The sample has about 55,000 distinct CDR3 sequences, under 4.5% seen once. Sequencing was done on a sample of CD4+ T cells from blood. Receptor source: a woman aged 35 to 49 with multiple sclerosis.

This clonotype was counted at least ten times. This sequence joins TRBV3-1 and TRBJ2-3; D unclear. V was shortened by 3 bases and J by 2 bases, with 9 bases between the two germline ends. Germline assignment: CDR1 LGHDT and CDR2 YNNKEL (reference sequence). The CDR3 has 14 amino acids. The CDR3 is CASSQSTHTDTQYF. CDR3 nucleotide sequence: TGTGCCAGCAGCCAGTCTACTCACACAGATACGCAGTATTTT.

This clonotype has a count of ten or more. The gene calls are TRBV5-1 and TRBJ2-4, with D tentatively TRBD1 (6 bases). The CDR3 runs 14 residues. From germline, CDR1 is SGHRS and CDR2 YFSETQ. With 4 bases removed from V and 2 bases from J, the gap between germline ends came to 10 bases. CDR3 in amino acids: CASSPTGSKNIQYF. The CDR3 region has the DNA TGCGCCAGCAGCCCCACAGGGTCCAAAAACATTCAGTACTTC.

This clonotype was recorded at least ten times. The genes are TRBV20-1 and TRBJ2-7; 15 nucleotides match TRBD2. The CDR3 covers 15 residues. The V and J ends lost 0 bases and 6 bases, in that order; junction bases with no gene match: 3. Germline CDR1 and CDR2: DFQATT and SNEGSKA (reference sequence). The CDR3 DNA reads TGCAGTGCTAGAGATGGGACTAGCGGGGGGTTCGAGCAGTACTTC. This sequence encodes CSARDGTSGGFEQYF.

The V gene is TRBV20-1, the J gene TRBJ1-3; D may be TRBD1 (5 bases). CDR1 DFQATT and CDR2 SNEGSKA come from the germline V gene (reference sequence). This CDR3 region has 15 residues. The V gene lost 3 bases and the J gene lost 0 bases, with 12 bases spanning the gap. CDR3 protein: CSARARGNSGNTIYF. The CDR3 nucleotides are TGCAGTGCTAGGGCTCGGGGGAACTCTGGAAACACCATATATTTT.

V is TRBV3-1 and J is TRBJ2-1; D ambiguous. There are 16 residues in the CDR3. The germline V and J ends were trimmed by 1 base and 2 bases, with 12 bases remaining between them. Germline values: CDR1 LGHDT, CDR2 YNNKEL (reference sequence). CDR3 bases: TGTGCCAGCAGCCAAGGCCCTTTAATCCCCTACAATGAGCAGTTCTTC. It specifies CASSQGPLIPYNEQFF.

This clonotype was recorded many times. This chain connects TRBV3-1 to TRBJ1-2, with TRBD1 as a possible D gene (5 bases). Trimming cost V 0 bases and J 14 bases, with 13 bases left between them. The CDR3 spans 12 residues. CDR1 LGHDT and CDR2 YNNKEL come from the germline V gene (reference sequence). CDR3 amino acids: CASSQDKGRATF. The DNA for the CDR3 is TGTGCCAGCAGCCAAGATAAGGGACGGGCGACCTTC.

This clonotype was recorded at least ten times. This chain connects TRBV11-2 to TRBJ2-6; a weak D match, TRBD2 (5 bases). The germline CDR1 and CDR2 sequences are SGHAT and FQNNGV. This CDR3 is built from 17 residues. The ends were cut back, 0 bases at V and 2 bases at J, with 11 bases in the middle. CDR3 bases: TGTGCCAGCAGCTTAGATTACCCGGGGACTGGGGCCAACGTCCTGACTTTC. The encoded protein is CASSLDYPGTGANVLTF. The full variable domain, in which reference TRBV11-2 and TRBJ2-6 provide the parts outside the CDR3, is EAGVAQSPRYKIIEKRQSVAFWCNPISGHATLYWYQQILGQGPKLLIQFQNNGVVDDSQLPKDRFSAERLKGVDSTLKIQPAKLEDSAVYLCASSLDYPGTGANVLTFGAGSRLTVL.

This clonotype was detected ten times or more. The V and J genes are TRBV6-5 and TRBJ1-1; TRBD1 matches 7 bases. The CDR3 is 16 amino acids. With V trimmed by 6 bases and J by 3 bases, 13 bases remained unmatched. Germline CDR1 reads MNHEY; CDR2 reads SVGAGI. In nucleotides, the CDR3 is TGTGCCAGCAGCCGGACAGGTTTCCCCTCGGACACTGAAGCTTTCTTT. Translating gives CASSRTGFPSDTEAFF.

This clonotype was counted many times. The rearrangement joins TRBV9 to TRBJ2-2; TRBD2 is a possible D gene (5 bases). The V and J ends lost 2 bases and 6 bases respectively, with 8 bases between them. CDR3 length: 13 amino acids. Germline lookup yields CDR1 SGDLS and CDR2 YYNGEE. The CDR3 DNA follows: TGTGCCAGCAGCGTCACTAGTTCCGGGGAGCTGTTTTTT. Residues: CASSVTSSGELFF. Filled out from reference TRBV9 and TRBJ2-2, the complete variable domain reads DSGVTQTPKHLITATGQRVTLRCSPRSGDLSVYWYQQSLDQGLQFLIQYYNGEERAKGNILERFSAQQFPDLHSELNLSSLELGDSALYFCASSVTSSGELFFGEGSRLTVL.

At least ten counts were recorded for this clonotype. The chain links TRBV18 to TRBJ2-1; TRBD1 agrees at 9 bases. Germline-derived CDR1 and CDR2 are KGHSH and LQKENI. CDR3 size: 15 residues. Trimming removed 3 bases from V and 4 bases from J; junction bases left unmatched: 4. The CDR3 nucleotides are TGTGCCAGCTCACCGCAGGGGACAGGGTACAATGAGCAGTTCTTC. Protein: CASSPQGTGYNEQFF. The whole variable domain, remainder taken from reference TRBV18 and TRBJ2-1, is NAGVMQNPRHLVRRRGQEARLRCSPMKGHSHVYWYRQLPEEGLKFMVYLQKENIIDESGMPKERFSAEFPKEGPSILRIQQVVRGDSAAYFCASSPQGTGYNEQFFGPGTRLTVL.

The gene calls are TRBV9 and TRBJ2-5; D is perhaps TRBD2 (5 bases). The CDR3 runs to 14 residues. The germline CDR1 and CDR2 sequences are SGDLS and YYNGEE. Trimming shortened V by 0 bases and J by 1 base, and 7 bases separated the two germline ends. CDR3 protein: CASSVAAGQETQYF. DNA of the CDR3: TGTGCCAGCAGCGTAGCGGCGGGCCAAGAGACCCAGTACTTC.

This clonotype has ten or more counts. V is TRBV6-4 and J is TRBJ2-1, with D perhaps matching TRBD1 or TRBD2 (6 bases each). V lost 5 bases to trimming and J lost 2 bases, with 13 bases between them. The CDR3 has 15 amino acids. Germline CDR1 and CDR2: MRHNA and SNTAGT. The CDR3 DNA is TGTGCCAGCAGTTCGATAGGGGGGCCCTACAATGAGCAGTTCTTC. This translates into CASSSIGGPYNEQFF.

This clonotype was seen ten or more times. This chain connects TRBV5-1 to TRBJ2-7; the match to TRBD2 covers 9 bases. Germline CDR1 SGHRS, CDR2 YFSETQ. J lost 3 bases, V lost 0 bases, and 10 bases had no gene match. The CDR3 is 17 residues long. The CDR3 sequence: CASSLAGSGGPLYEQYF. DNA of the CDR3: TGCGCCAGCAGCTTGGCTGGTAGCGGGGGACCCCTCTACGAGCAGTACTTC.

There are a few counts of this clonotype. The chain recombines TRBV3-1 with TRBJ2-2; D ambiguous. This CDR3 region has 12 residues. The V end was cut by 1 base, the J end by 6 bases, with 3 bases between. Germline CDR1 and CDR2: LGHDT and YNNKEL (reference sequence). The CDR3 loop reads CASSQAAGELFF. The CDR3 DNA sequence: TGTGCCAGCAGCCAAGCAGCCGGGGAGCTGTTTTTT.

This clonotype was seen repeatedly, ten times or more. The genes are TRBV5-1 and TRBJ1-1, with 7 bases that match TRBD1. The CDR3 is made up of 13 amino acids. V dropped 3 bases and J dropped 3; count of bases not matched to a gene: 2. Germline lookup yields CDR1 SGHRS and CDR2 YFSETQ. CDR3 DNA: TGCGCCAGCAGCTACACAGGGGACACTGAAGCTTTCTTT. Translated, it gives CASSYTGDTEAFF.

This clonotype was observed many times. The chain uses TRBV5-5 and TRBJ2-2, with a possible D match to TRBD1 (5 bases). The germline V gene has CDR1 SGHKS and CDR2 YYEKEE (reference sequence). The CDR3 is 14 residues long. Trimming stripped 2 bases from V and 5 bases from J, with 10 bases between. CDR3 sequence: CASSFRQQTGELFF. In nucleotides, the CDR3 is TGTGCCAGCAGCTTCAGACAGCAAACCGGGGAGCTGTTTTTT.

This clonotype was observed many times. The rearrangement joins TRBV3-1 to TRBJ1-1; 8 bases line up with TRBD1. The junction had 5 bases not matched to a gene; V was cut back by 3 bases and J by 2 bases. Germline V CDR1 and CDR2: LGHDT, YNNKEL (reference sequence). This CDR3 region has 15 residues. The chain's CDR3 is CASSHWDRKNTEAFF. The CDR3 coding sequence is TGTGCCAGCAGCCACTGGGACAGGAAAAACACTGAAGCTTTCTTT.

The chain has TRBV7-3 and TRBJ2-6; weak D call: TRBD1 (6 bases). The CDR3 is 19 amino acids. Germline V lookup: CDR1 SGHTA, CDR2 FQGTGA. Trimming took off 4 bases at V and 1 base at J, with 20 bases between the two ends. The CDR3 sequence is CASSWGPARGPSGANVLTF. The CDR3 DNA is TGTGCCAGCAGCTGGGGGCCCGCAAGGGGACCTTCTGGGGCCAACGTCCTGACTTTC.

This clonotype was seen ten or more times. The chain uses TRBV5-8 and TRBJ2-1; no firm D call. This CDR3 has 16 residues. Trimming left V 0 bases short and J 4 bases short, with 14 bases between. Per the germline V gene, CDR1 is SGHTS and CDR2 is YDEGEE. The CDR3 bases are TGTGCCAGCAGCTTGGCCACTTACAGTAGTTACAATGAGCAGTTCTTC. It is translated as CASSLATYSSYNEQFF.

The table lists this clonotype with many counts. The V gene is TRBV9, the J gene TRBJ2-1; D is unclear. Trimming took 2 bases from V and 6 from J, leaving 9 bases between them. The germline V gene encodes CDR1 SGDLS and CDR2 YYNGEE. The CDR3 covers 13 residues. The CDR3 DNA sequence: TGTGCCAGCAGCGTTGGAGCCCTCAATGAGCAGTTCTTC. Translated: CASSVGALNEQFF.

In this sample, this clonotype turned up many times. The J gene is TRBJ1-5, the V gene TRBV3-1, with a possible D match to TRBD1 (5 bases). V was trimmed by 2 bases and J by 5 bases, leaving 13 bases between them. This CDR3 comprises 15 residues. Germline lookup yields CDR1 LGHDT and CDR2 YNNKEL (reference sequence). The CDR3 sequence: CASSQSGQKDQPQHF. CDR3 DNA: TGTGCCAGCAGCCAATCAGGGCAGAAAGATCAGCCCCAGCATTTT.

The table lists this clonotype with many counts. It may be a read error: a sequence one base away is much more abundant. V and J are TRBV27 and TRBJ1-4; no definite D call. There are 15 residues in the CDR3. Germline loops: CDR1 MNHEY, CDR2 SMNVEV (reference sequence). CDR3 nucleotide sequence: TGTGTCAGCAGCCCGGGGAGGAGGTCTAATGAAAAACTGTTTTTT. The encoded protein is CVSSPGRRSNEKLFF.

There are many counts of this clonotype. This chain's CDR3 is CASSLGAQSSKTQYF. CDR3 nucleotides: TGTGCCAGCAGCTTGGGGGCGCAATCGTCGAAGACCCAGTACTTC. The genes are TRBV7-9 and TRBJ2-5; TRBD1 might be the D (6 bases). With 3 bases removed from V and 6 bases from J, the gap between germline ends came to 17 bases. Germline V lookup: CDR1 SEHNR, CDR2 FQNEAQ (reference sequence). The CDR3 sequence is 15 residues long.

There are many counts of this clonotype. The gene calls are TRBV7-2 and TRBJ1-5; D perhaps matches TRBD1 (5 bases). CDR3 length: 15 amino acids. Germline-derived CDR1 and CDR2 are SGHTA and FQGNSA. Trimming cost V 2 bases and J 3 bases, with 11 bases left between them. The DNA of the CDR3 is TGTGCCAGCAGCTTATTCGGGACTCCCAATCAGCCCCAGCATTTT. Amino acid sequence: CASSLFGTPNQPQHF.

At least ten counts were recorded for this clonotype. The V gene is TRBV27, the J gene TRBJ1-2; perhaps TRBD1 as D (6 bases). This CDR3 is built from 14 residues. Germline CDR1 is MNHEY and CDR2 is SMNVEV (reference sequence). V was clipped by 6 bases and J by 7 bases, with 18 bases between them. CDR3 protein: CASSLGGGASGYTF. The DNA for the CDR3 is TGTGCCAGCAGCCTCGGGGGGGGCGCTTCTGGCTACACCTTC.

Ten or more counts support this clonotype. CDR3: CASSLGRVLYNEQFF. The CDR3 DNA reads TGTGCCAGCAGCTTGGGGAGGGTTCTTTACAATGAGCAGTTCTTC. This chain links TRBV5-4 with TRBJ2-1, with D perhaps TRBD2 (6 bases). CDR3 length equals 15 residues. The germline V gene has CDR1 SGHNT and CDR2 YYREEE (reference sequence). V lost 0 bases and J lost 4, with 11 bases in between.